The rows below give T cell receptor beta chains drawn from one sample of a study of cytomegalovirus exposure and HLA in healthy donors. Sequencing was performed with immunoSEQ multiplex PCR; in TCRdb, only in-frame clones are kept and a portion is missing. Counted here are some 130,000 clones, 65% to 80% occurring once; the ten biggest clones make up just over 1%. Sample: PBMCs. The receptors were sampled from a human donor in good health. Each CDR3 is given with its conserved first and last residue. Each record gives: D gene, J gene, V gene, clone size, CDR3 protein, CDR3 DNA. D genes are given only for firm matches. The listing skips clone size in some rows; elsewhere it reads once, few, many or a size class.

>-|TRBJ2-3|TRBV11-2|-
CASSSHRGTDTQYF
TGTGCCAGCAGCTCTCACCGGGGCACAGATACGCAGTATTTT
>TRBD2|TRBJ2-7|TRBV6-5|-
CASSYEASGIYEQYF
TGTGCCAGCAGTTACGAGGCTAGCGGAATCTACGAGCAGTACTTC
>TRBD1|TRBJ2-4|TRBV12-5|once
CASGPGTGVRLAKNIQYF
TGTGCTAGTGGTCCAGGGACAGGGGTGAGGCTAGCCAAAAACATTCAGTACTTC
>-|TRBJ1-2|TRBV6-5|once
CASSYGGAHYGYTF
TGTGCCAGCAGTTACGGGGGGGCGCACTATGGCTACACCTTC
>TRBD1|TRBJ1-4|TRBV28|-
CASRGGQENEKLFF
TGTGCCTCGCGAGGGGGACAGGAAAATGAAAAACTGTTTTTT
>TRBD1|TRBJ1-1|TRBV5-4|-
CASSWRGTGDISEAFF
TGTGCCAGCAGCTGGAGGGGGACAGGGGATATCTCTGAAGCTTTCTTT
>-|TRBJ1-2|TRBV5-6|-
CASSWVGTIEAGYGYTF
TGTGCCAGCAGTTGGGTCGGGACAATTGAGGCAGGCTATGGCTACACCTTC
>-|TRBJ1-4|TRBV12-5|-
CASGGLGPSEKLFF
TGTGCTAGTGGGGGCCTTGGCCCCTCTGAAAAACTGTTTTTT
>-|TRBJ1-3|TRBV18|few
CASSPSVVRVGNTIYF
TGTGCCAGCTCACCATCGGTAGTCAGGGTTGGCAACACCATATATTTT
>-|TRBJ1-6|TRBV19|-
CASGGSSYNSPLHF
TGTGCCAGCGGGGGGAGCTCCTATAATTCACCCCTCCACTTT
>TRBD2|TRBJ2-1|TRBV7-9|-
CAIERGGSYNEQFF
TGTGCCATCGAGCGGGGGGGCTCCTACAATGAGCAGTTCTTC
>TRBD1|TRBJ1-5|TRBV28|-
CASSSAGGSQPQHF
TGTGCCAGCAGTTCGGCAGGGGGTTCTCAGCCCCAGCATTTT
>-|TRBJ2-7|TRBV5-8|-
CASSLDQGLASYEQYF
TGTGCCAGCAGCTTAGACCAGGGTCTTGCCTCCTACGAGCAGTACTTC
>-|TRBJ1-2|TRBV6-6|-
CASSYLTGVGGYTF
TGTGCCAGCAGTTACTTGACAGGAGTTGGCGGCTACACCTTC
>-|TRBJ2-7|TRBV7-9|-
CASSPLGYEQYF
TGTGCCAGCAGCCCCCTCGGCTACGAGCAGTACTTC
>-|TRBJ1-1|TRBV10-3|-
CAISEPTEMNTEAFF
TGTGCCATTAGTGAACCGACGGAGATGAACACTGAAGCTTTCTTT
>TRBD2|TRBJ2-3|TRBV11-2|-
CASSLGTSGNTDTQYF
TGTGCCAGCAGCCTGGGGACTAGCGGAAACACAGATACGCAGTATTTT
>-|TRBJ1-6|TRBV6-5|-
CASTPKSRSPLHF
TGTGCCAGCACCCCGAAGAGTAGATCACCCCTCCACTTT
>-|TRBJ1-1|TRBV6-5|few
CASSGNGGTEAFF
TGTGCCAGCAGCGGGAACGGGGGCACTGAAGCTTTCTTT
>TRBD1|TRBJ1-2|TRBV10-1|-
CANSRGSNGYTF
TGCGCCAACTCCAGGGGGTCGAATGGCTACACCTTC
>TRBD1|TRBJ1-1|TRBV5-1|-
CASSPGQGVTEAFF
TGCGCCAGCAGTCCGGGACAGGGTGTCACTGAAGCTTTCTTT
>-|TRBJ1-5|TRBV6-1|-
CASSARGAGNQPQHF
TGTGCCAGCAGCGCACGGGGCGCGGGAAATCAGCCCCAGCATTTT
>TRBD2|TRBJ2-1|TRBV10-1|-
CASSESSTGGNEQFF
TGCGCCAGCAGTGAGTCTTCGACGGGGGGCAATGAGCAGTTCTTC
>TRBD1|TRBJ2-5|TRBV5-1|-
CASSLTSGTGLGQTQYF
TGCGCCAGCAGCTTGACCTCCGGGACAGGGTTGGGGCAGACCCAGTACTTC
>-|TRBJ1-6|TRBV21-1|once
CASSKSGTGSSPLHF
TGTGCCAGCAGCAAAAGCGGGACAGGTTCATCACCCCTCCACTTT
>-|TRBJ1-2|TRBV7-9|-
CASSLDPGSWYGYTF
TGTGCCAGCAGCTTAGACCCAGGGTCTTGGTATGGCTACACCTTC
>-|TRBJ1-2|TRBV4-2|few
CASSHNRVGGYTF
TGTGCCAGCAGCCACAACAGGGTTGGTGGCTACACCTTC
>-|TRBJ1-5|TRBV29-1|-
CSVEIREGQPQHF
TGCAGCGTTGAAATCAGGGAGGGACAGCCCCAGCATTTT
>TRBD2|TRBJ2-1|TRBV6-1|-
CASSERAGGRHEQFF
TGTGCCAGCAGTGAACGAGCGGGGGGGCGGCATGAGCAGTTCTTC
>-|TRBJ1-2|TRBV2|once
CASSDRFGHGYTF
TGTGCCAGCAGTGACCGATTTGGGCATGGCTACACCTTC
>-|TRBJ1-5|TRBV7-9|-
CASSGGGQPQHF
TGTGCCAGCAGCGGGGGCGGGCAGCCCCAGCATTTT
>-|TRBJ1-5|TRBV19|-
CASSIGGSNQPQHF
TGTGCCAGTAGTATCGGGGGTAGCAATCAGCCCCAGCATTTT
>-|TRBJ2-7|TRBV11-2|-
CASSLGETGNHEQYF
TGTGCCAGCAGCTTAGGGGAAACAGGGAACCACGAGCAGTACTTC
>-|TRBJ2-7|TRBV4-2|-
CASSQVGLAYEQYF
TGTGCCAGCAGCCAGGTCGGCCTAGCCTACGAGCAGTACTTC
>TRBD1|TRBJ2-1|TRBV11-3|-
CASSPGWDSSYNEQFF
TGTGCCAGCAGCCCAGGGTGGGACAGCTCCTACAATGAGCAGTTCTTC
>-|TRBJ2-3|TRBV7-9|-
CSSSSHGGPPLTDTQYF
TGTTCCAGCAGCTCACACGGGGGGCCCCCTCTCACAGATACGCAGTATTTT
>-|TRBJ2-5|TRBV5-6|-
CASSLARRKETQYF
TGTGCCAGCAGCTTGGCACGTAGAAAAGAGACCCAGTACTTC
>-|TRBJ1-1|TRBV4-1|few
CASSQVPTVEAFF
TGCGCCAGCAGCCAAGTTCCGACAGTTGAAGCTTTCTTT
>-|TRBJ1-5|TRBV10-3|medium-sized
CAIGTQDSNQPQHF
TGTGCCATCGGCACACAAGATAGCAATCAGCCCCAGCATTTT
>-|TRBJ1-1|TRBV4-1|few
CASSHPLGHSNTEAFF
TGCGCCAGCAGCCATCCCCTGGGACACTCGAACACTGAAGCTTTCTTT
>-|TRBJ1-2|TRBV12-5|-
CASGSGGTNYGYTF
TGTGCTAGTGGCTCCGGGGGGACTAACTATGGCTACACCTTC
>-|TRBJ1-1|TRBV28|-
CASSYRVATEAFF
TGTGCCAGCAGCTACAGGGTGGCCACTGAAGCTTTCTTT
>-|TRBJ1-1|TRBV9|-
CASSAGGRWGESNTEAFF
TGTGCCAGCAGCGCCGGGGGAAGATGGGGAGAATCGAACACTGAAGCTTTCTTT
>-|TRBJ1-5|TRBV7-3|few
CASSFQEGDRPNQPQHF
TGCGCCAGCAGCTTCCAAGAAGGAGACAGACCCAATCAGCCCCAGCATTTT
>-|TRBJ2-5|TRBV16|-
CASSQSFINRGETQYF
TGTGCCAGCAGCCAATCGTTCATTAACCGGGGAGAGACCCAGTACTTC
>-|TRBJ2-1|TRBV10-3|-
CAISDLVLVGGKDNEQFF
TGTGCCATCAGTGACCTCGTATTGGTCGGGGGTAAAGACAATGAGCAGTTCTTC
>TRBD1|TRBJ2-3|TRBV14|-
CASSQRSGTGRSTQYF
TGTGCCAGCAGCCAGAGGTCCGGGACAGGGAGGAGTACGCAGTATTTT
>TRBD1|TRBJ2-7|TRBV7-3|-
CASSPQGAGNEQYF
TGTGCCAGCAGTCCACAGGGGGCGGGAAACGAGCAGTACTTC
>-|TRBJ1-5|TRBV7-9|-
CASSLGYTGRGYSNQPQHF
TGTGCCAGCAGCTTGGGTTACACGGGAAGGGGGTATAGCAATCAGCCCCAGCATTTT
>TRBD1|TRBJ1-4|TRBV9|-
CASSVGVTGNEKLFF
TGTGCCAGCAGCGTAGGGGTGACAGGGAATGAAAAACTGTTTTTT
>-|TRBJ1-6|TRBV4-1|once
CASSQERVVVGSPLHF
TGCGCCAGCAGCCAAGAGCGGGTAGTAGTAGGTTCACCCCTCCACTTT
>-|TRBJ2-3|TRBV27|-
CASREHADTQYF
TGTGCCAGCAGGGAGCACGCAGATACGCAGTATTTT